This T cell receptor (beta chain) came from a study of early T cells in non-severe SARS-CoV-2 infection. The library protocol tagged individual cDNA molecules with unique molecular identifiers. TCRdb analysed the 5' RACE reads with MiXCR anew, one entry per CDR3 protein. The sample carries 80,000 to 100,000 distinct CDR3 sequences, 12% to 15% recorded once. The CDR3 has 13 residues. V lost 4 bases, J lost 5 bases, and 11 bases lay in between. Germline V CDR1 and CDR2: SGHVS, FNYEAQ. V gene TRBV7-6 combines with J gene TRBJ1-1; D ambiguous. The sequenced sample was whole blood. The sequence was obtained from an adult who was a healthcare worker with PCR-confirmed SARS-CoV-2 infection or an uninfected control (not recorded which). The DNA for the CDR3 is TGTGCCAGCAGCTCAGGAGGGAAAACTGAAGCTTTCTTT. Its protein is CASSSGGKTEAFF.